The subject of this entry is one T cell receptor (beta chain). Its antigen target is currently unknown. No clone much larger than this one lies a single base away; base qualities are absent. The sample originates from a study of cytomegalovirus exposure and HLA in healthy donors listed by TCRdb under 2017. Background on the whole study: In an earlier analysis of 550 to 750 of the donors, 250 to 350 Gb of sequence data and 90 million to 120 million unique TCR beta sequences from 150 million to 200 million T cells were reported. Roughly 300 gigabases of sequencing data and 75 million to 85 million unique TCR sequences made up an early release that covered fewer than 650 HLA-typed donors. Among the approximately 400 genotyped donors, approximately 77% belonged to the genetic ancestry cluster associated with self-reported Caucasian donors. The study was designed to test whether signatures of past pathogen exposure could be identified by cataloging public T cell receptors. The study profiled the T cell repertoires of about 720 subjects by immunosequencing and related them to cytomegalovirus serostatus. Along with the roughly 610-subject first cohort, a separate validation cohort of some 130 different subjects was used. To predict cytomegalovirus infection status, the study combined high-throughput TCR immunosequencing, statistical association of individual TCRs with disease status, and machine learning. A later analysis re-analyzed previously published TCR beta repertoires from several hundred donors and added high-resolution HLA genotyping to study TCR occurrence patterns. In the later analysis, no new phenotypic data were used to find candidate immune exposures; instead, reliance was placed on TCR beta sequences and their occurrence across donors. An earlier analysis of approximately 580 of the donors used high-throughput TCR beta sequencing to judge whether each TCR beta V gene segment behaved as functional or pseudogenic. Donor age, sex, ethnicity and CMV serostatus were compiled together with the repertoire data. A later genetic analysis used genome-wide SNP genotypes for about 55% of the 666 donors, treating that subset as a discovery cohort. Every repertoire in the discovery cohort had been generated on one and the same sequencing platform. Class I and class II HLA loci were covered by the typing at four-digit resolution. Typing coverage varied by locus: about 629-640 donors for A, B, C, DRB1 and DQB1; under 550 for DQA1; 600 to 610 for DPA1; 400 to 480 for DPB1. Because of strong linkage in the cohort, roughly five DR-DQ haplotypes were treated as single units for association and clustering. On average, around 240,000 unique TCR beta nucleotide sequences were sequenced per donor among a few hundred genotyped donors of the cohort, with roughly 18% of those sequences being non-productive.

The cohort consisted of approximately 670 healthy bone marrow donors. Cohort members were all nominally healthy when sampled, although unrecorded immune exposures were likely present. The donor tested CMV seropositive, placing the donor among the 290 or so seropositive members of the cohort. Every donor gave a peripheral blood sample, and the peripheral blood mononuclear cells from that sample were used for TCR beta sequencing. The Qiagen DNeasy Blood Extraction Kit was used to extract genomic DNA from the blood cell samples. What the study reported, not specific to this receptor: The presence/absence analyses assumed that sequencing depth was roughly uniform across donors, and that assumption may not be true. Correlated functional status among segregating V segments might be attributable to linkage disequilibrium, but an unknown experimental factor could not be ruled out. Specific HLA alleles were associated with 15,000 to 20,000 TCR beta sequences at a false discovery rate of 0.05 in a later analysis. In a later analysis, TCR association rates were found to vary across HLA loci, with the most associated TCRs seen for DRB1 alleles and the fewest for HLA-C alleles. A cluster of highly shared sequence variants was judged likely to represent a technical artifact of the sequencing pipeline. In vitro tests confirmed that a few of the cytomegalovirus-associated TCR beta chains recognize cytomegalovirus antigens. The only immune exposure information available for the cohort was CMV serostatus. A later genetic analysis associated a missense DCLRE1C variant with V-gene and J-gene trimming of TCR beta chains, and an independent cohort replicated the association. When HLA alleles, especially DR and DQ, strongly co-occurred, TCR associations were difficult to assign to individual alleles. HLA typing was unavailable for some donors at each locus, so association tests used only the typed subset. The classifier was reported to diagnose cytomegalovirus status with high specificity and sensitivity in both the original and validation cohorts. Several of the top co-occurrence clusters appeared to be linked to parvovirus B19, influenza, CMV and Epstein-Barr virus, according to a later analysis. In a later analysis, HLA-associated TCR beta chains were found to be more clonally expanded and to have lower generation probabilities than equally common non-associated chains. According to the authors, the approach could potentially be generalized to other disease states and immunological phenotypes. A further reported finding was that TCR beta sequences accurately predicted the HLA-A and HLA-B alleles for most subjects in the first cohort. An earlier analysis of several hundred of the donors showed that most TCR beta V segments appeared in productive rearrangements either about 87% or about 30% of the time, which broadly matched IMGT annotations. Because the 87-base-pair reads could not distinguish some IMGT-functional V segments, including TRBV6-2 and TRBV6-3, those segments were excluded. In this cohort, only TCR beta chains were sequenced, and detectable features were limited by the absence of alpha or paired-chain data. A later genetic analysis reported fewer N-insertions in productive TCRs among donors in an Asian-associated ancestry cluster than the roughly 700-donor mean. Most CMV-associated TCR beta chains appeared to be HLA-restricted in a later analysis, and the HLA associations seemed to be driven largely by CMV exposure. Across donors, most TCR sequences were observed very rarely, whereas some public TCRs were present in many individuals. Because counts were too low, seventeen rarely observed V segments, including chromosome 9 orphons, were excluded from the earlier analysis of around 640 of the donors. In the study, 150 to 200 TCR beta chains were listed as associated with cytomegalovirus.

Library preparation used the immunoSEQ multiplex PCR assay. For the multiplex PCR, a mixture combining 60 forward primers for TCR Vbeta segments and 13 reverse primers for TCR Jbeta segments was used. Amplification of the CDR3 region of rearranged TCR beta genes was performed with a multiplex PCR assay on genomic DNA. Amplified TCR beta libraries were sequenced as 87-base-pair reads on the Illumina HiSeq System. The original methods were these. A later analysis counted 65 million to 90 million unique TCR beta chains across the 500 to 850 repertoires, and 9 million to 14 million of these chains were shared by at least two donors. Raw reads were error-corrected and collapsed into unique sequences with a nearest-neighbor algorithm that merged closely related sequences to remove PCR and sequencing errors. CDR3 sequences were aligned to IMGT reference sequences to assign V, D and J gene segments. Each retained sequence needed at least a six-nucleotide match to both a V gene segment and a J gene segment. Rearrangements were classified as productive when the CDR3 lacked stop codons and remained in frame with V and J, and all other rearrangements were classified as non-productive. CDR3 was defined by IMGT convention, running from the second conserved V-encoded cysteine to the conserved J-encoded phenylalanine. In an earlier analysis of around 570 of the donors, sequences lacking an unambiguous match to a single V gene segment were excluded. An earlier analysis of 500 to 700 of the donors classified V segments as functional when productive rearrangements were above 56.7% and as segregating when the standard deviation between donors was above 5%. A statistical classification framework was built to diagnose cytomegalovirus status from the catalog of TCR beta chain sequences. In a later analysis, TCR nucleotide sequences were compared against IMGT/GENE-DB human TR gene sequences so that V and J genes could be assigned. A later analysis assigned CDR3 sequences and most-parsimonious VDJ recombination scenarios with the TCRdist pipeline. A later analysis defined each TCR beta chain by its CDR3 amino acid sequence plus V-gene family, and excluded reads lacking a unique V-gene family. A later analysis removed over 500 highly shared, low-generation-probability nucleotide sequences to deal with suspected cross-contamination and a sequencing artifact. A later analysis calculated a clonal expansion index for each public chain from normalized within-repertoire ranks of inferred template counts. In a later analysis, generation probabilities were computed with a VDJ recombination model fitted to out-of-frame rearrangements, and the resulting probabilities were checked against IGoR. Hypergeometric tests were used in a later analysis to score TCR-TCR, TCR-HLA and TCR-CMV co-occurrence, with a repertoire-size bias correction applied to the TCR pairs. In a later analysis, false discovery rates were estimated by permuting HLA or CMV assignments 20 times. In a later analysis, co-occurring TCRs were grouped with DBSCAN, and TCRdist sequence similarity was added when clustering was performed within HLA-allele-positive subsets. Repertoires with fewer than 30,000 or more than 120,000 public chains were left out of co-occurrence clustering, as were a few repertoires with anomalous nucleotide sharing. The source is immuneACCESS, and TCRdb retained only in-frame sequences with V and J called. Part of the clones is not carried over; for the studies checked, unresolved V genes explain less than half of this, and the remainder is unexplained. For V, J and clone size, that table is used; D and trimming come from the DNA. This sample has 100,000 or so clones in its table, and roughly 80% of those were observed once. Roughly a tenth of the sample comes from the top ten.

From V the trimming removes 5 bases and from J it removes 5 bases, while the gene matches leave 13 bases of the junction unaccounted for. The CDR3 has 16 amino acids, counting the end cysteine and phenylalanine. Here the CDR3 DNA is all that survives: 48 bases in frame from base 1. Based on the germline V gene, the CDR1 and CDR2 sequences are SGHTA and FQGTGA. This TCR came from a man aged 25 to 40 in good health and CMV-seropositive. Rearrangement joined TRBV7-3 to TRBJ2-5; 8 bases in the middle match TRBD2. Sequenced: PBMCs. In nucleotides, the sequence is TGTGCCAGCAGCAGTGGGTGGCTAGCGGGTTCGGAGACCCAGTACTTC. Translated, this is CASSSGWLAGSETQYF.